The present T cell receptor beta chain was sequenced within a study of T cell responses to AZD1222 COVID-19 vaccine. The study, taken as a whole, reports: Donors were chiefly white British, with a greater number of females, and clonal diversity was perhaps underestimated.

Comments on this clone: Its specificity is unknown.

The protocol was immunoSEQ multiplex PCR, while the TCRdb copy is restricted to in-frame clones and leaves out a portion. The table includes 95,000 to 150,000 clones, about 91% detected once. The germline V and J ends were trimmed by 4 bases and 7 bases, with 11 bases remaining between them. Germline V gene lookup returns CDR1 SQVTM and CDR2 ANQGSEA. The length of the CDR3 is 11 residues. The TCR comes from an adult in good health. J is TRBJ2-7 and V is TRBV29-1; TRBD2 might be the D (6 bases). The sample was peripheral blood, taken on day 0 of AZD1222 vaccination. CDR3: CSVVGAGEQYF. CDR3 in DNA: TGCAGCGTTGTAGGGGCGGGAGAGCAGTACTTC.